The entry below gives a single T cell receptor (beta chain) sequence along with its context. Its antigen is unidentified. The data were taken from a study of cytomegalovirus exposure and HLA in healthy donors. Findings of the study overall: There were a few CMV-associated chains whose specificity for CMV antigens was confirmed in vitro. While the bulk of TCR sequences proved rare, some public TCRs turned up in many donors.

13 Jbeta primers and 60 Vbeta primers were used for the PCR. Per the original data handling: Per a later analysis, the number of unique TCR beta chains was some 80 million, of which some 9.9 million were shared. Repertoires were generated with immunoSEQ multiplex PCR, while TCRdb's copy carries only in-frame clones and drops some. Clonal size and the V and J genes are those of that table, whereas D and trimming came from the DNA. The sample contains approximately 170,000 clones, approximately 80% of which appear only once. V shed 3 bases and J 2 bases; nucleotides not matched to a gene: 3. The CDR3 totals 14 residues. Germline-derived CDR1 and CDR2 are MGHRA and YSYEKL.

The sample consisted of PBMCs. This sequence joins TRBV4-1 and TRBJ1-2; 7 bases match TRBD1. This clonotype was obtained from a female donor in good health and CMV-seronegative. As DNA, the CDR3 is TGCGCCAGCAGCCATCTGGGACAGAACTATGGCTACACCTTC. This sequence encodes CASSHLGQNYGYTF.